Here is one T cell receptor (beta chain) with its context. Its antigen is currently unknown. This specimen comes from a study of PD-1 blockade in classical Hodgkin lymphoma. Background on the study: Treatment was intravenous nivolumab, 3 mg/kg every 2 weeks, until progression. Study findings and constraints: It was among complete responders that baseline diversity resembled that of newly diagnosed patients.

Germline assignment: CDR1 SGHTA and CDR2 FQGTGA. The ends lost 4 bases at V and 8 bases at J; junction bases unmatched: 4. The length of the CDR3 is 13 residues. Sequencing was performed with immunoSEQ multiplex PCR; in TCRdb, only in-frame clones are kept and a portion is missing. The sample consists of roughly 61,000 clones, 80% to 90% of them appearing once. Each patient experienced a relapse that followed autologous stem cell transplantation, and brentuximab vedotin exposure varied. This chain connects TRBV7-3 to TRBJ1-1; 10 bases fit TRBD1. The origin of this receptor is a human donor with classical Hodgkin lymphoma. The sample was peripheral blood mononuclear cells (PBMCs), taken at baseline. The CDR3 here is CASSSDRGQEAFF. The CDR3 coding sequence is TGTGCCAGCAGCTCTGACAGGGGGCAAGAAGCTTTCTTT.